One and the same sample provided the 4 T cell receptor beta chains below, sequenced in a study of CD4+ T cells in melanoma. TCRdb's copy holds only in-frame clones and misses some; the assay was immunoSEQ multiplex PCR. The sample includes fewer than 150,000 clones, approximately 91% seen only once; the top ten take about 1.5%. Source of these receptors: a human donor with melanoma.

The chain couples TRBV4-1 to TRBJ2-7, with D possibly being TRBD1 (6 bases). V lost 1 base and J lost 1, with 14 bases in between. The CDR3 is 16 residues long. Germline loops: CDR1 MGHRA, CDR2 YSYEKL. The CDR3 DNA follows: TGCGCCAGCAGCCAAGTCGCGGACAGACCGTCCTACGAGCAGTACTTC. Amino acids: CASSQVADRPSYEQYF.

The J gene is TRBJ2-3, the V gene TRBV2; a possible D gene is TRBD2 (6 bases). CDR1 is SNHLY, CDR2 FYNNEI, per germline. V was trimmed by 8 bases and J by 0 bases, leaving 12 bases between them. The CDR3 has 14 residues. CDR3 residues: CASGRQPSTDTQYF. The DNA of the CDR3 is TGTGCCAGCGGGAGGCAGCCGAGCACAGATACGCAGTATTTT.

This rearrangement joins TRBV18 to TRBJ1-1; no reliable D call. The CDR3 is 13 amino acids. Germline V gene lookup returns CDR1 KGHSH and CDR2 LQKENI. The V and J ends lost 3 bases and 4 bases respectively, with 9 bases between them. The DNA of the CDR3 is TGTGCCAGCTCACCCCCGGGCCTCACTGAAGCTTTCTTT. This translates into CASSPPGLTEAFF.

The V gene is TRBV5-1, the J gene TRBJ2-7; D is possibly TRBD1 (7 bases). Germline V gene data show CDR1 as SGHRS and CDR2 as YFSETQ. V was clipped by 4 bases and J by 7 bases, with 18 bases between them. The CDR3 runs 14 residues. The CDR3 sequence: CASSRETGSREQYF. As DNA, the CDR3 is TGCGCCAGCAGCCGGGAGACAGGGTCACGGGAGCAGTACTTC.